A single sample is the source of the 5 T cell receptor beta chains below, sequenced in a study of blood T cell repertoires in COVID-19. Clones were sequenced by immunoSEQ multiplex PCR, and TCRdb holds only the in-frame ones, with some missing. Among approximately 240,000 clones listed, around 82% were seen once. Material: peripheral blood. The source is a woman aged 80 or over with active or convalescent COVID-19.

This clone was observed a single time. V is TRBV28 and J is TRBJ2-7; D perhaps matches TRBD1 (6 bases). The CDR3 is made up of 14 amino acids. V lost 2 bases, J lost 2 bases, and 10 bases lay in between. Germline V gives CDR1 MDHEN, CDR2 SYDVKM. The CDR3: CASSLVNRAYEQYF. The CDR3 DNA reads as TGTGCCAGCAGTTTAGTGAACAGGGCCTACGAGCAGTACTTC.

J is TRBJ2-5 and V is TRBV28; possibly TRBD1 for D (5 bases). The CDR3 is 14 residues long. CDR1 is MDHEN and CDR2 is SYDVKM in the germline V gene. V was cut by 2 bases and J by 1 base, with 8 bases left in between. For the CDR3, the DNA is TGTGCCAGCAGTTTAAGGCAGGGCCAAGAGACCCAGTACTTC. Its translation is CASSLRQGQETQYF.

Comments on this clone: The sample carries other DNA sequences with the same CDR3. The chain has TRBV28 and TRBJ2-3, with 8 bases identical to TRBD1. Trimming removed 2 bases from V and 2 bases from J; junction bases left unmatched: 3. Germline assignment: CDR1 MDHEN and CDR2 SYDVKM. The CDR3 length is 15 residues. Here the CDR3 reads CASSLAGGTTDTQYF. The CDR3 DNA reads as TGTGCCAGCAGTTTAGCAGGGGGCACCACAGATACGCAGTATTTT.

The V and J genes are TRBV28 and TRBJ2-7; D is perhaps TRBD2 (6 bases). Deletions cut 3 bases from V and 6 bases from J, with 15 bases between. The CDR3 extends over 14 amino acids. The germline V gene has CDR1 MDHEN and CDR2 SYDVKM. In DNA, the CDR3 is TGTGCCAGCAGTTTCCCTAGCGTGCCTGTCGAGCAGTACTTC. Its translation: CASSFPSVPVEQYF.

CDR3 residues: CASSFLQTGANTGELFF. The CDR3 bases are TGCGCCAGCAGCTTCTTACAGACAGGTGCGAACACCGGGGAGCTGTTTTTT. The rearrangement joins TRBV5-1 to TRBJ2-2; tentative D call: TRBD1 (6 bases). The CDR3 totals 17 residues. Trimming took off 2 bases at V and 0 bases at J, with 14 bases between the two ends. Per germline, CDR1 SGHRS and CDR2 YFSETQ. The variable domain in full, completed from reference TRBV5-1 and TRBJ2-2, reads KAGVTQTPRYLIKTRGQQVTLSCSPISGHRSVSWYQQTPGQGLQFLFEYFSETQRNKGNFPGRFSGRQFSNSRSEMNVSTLELGDSALYLCASSFLQTGANTGELFFGEGSRLTVL.